Listed below are T cell receptor beta chains from one sample, sequenced in a study of OX40 agonist ivuxolimab in advanced cancers. Profiling relied on immunoSEQ multiplex PCR, and the TCRdb table lists in-frame clones only, not all of them. The repertoire has 65,000 to 80,000 clones, about nine tenths of them found once; the top ten carry 0.2% to 0.3%. The sample consisted of CD4+ or CD8+ T cells sorted from blood, taken in a trial of the OX40 agonist ivuxolimab. Every receptor here comes from an adult with an advanced solid tumor such as melanoma, head and neck, liver or kidney cancer. Each CDR3 is given with its conserved first and last residue. Each record gives: CDR3 protein, CDR3 DNA, D gene, J gene, CDR3 length, V gene, clone size. A D gene is named only where the DNA matches it firmly. A clone size is listed for some rows: how often the clone was seen (once, few, many), or a class if it is expanded.

CASSQDRDYGYTF TGTGCCAGCAGTCAGGACAGAGACTATGGCTACACCTTC . TRBJ1-2 13 TRBV7-2 .
CASRATGGENIQYF TGCGCCAGCAGGGCTACAGGGGGCGAAAACATTCAGTACTTC TRBD1 TRBJ2-4 14 TRBV5-1 .
CASSPAGTASYEQYF TGTGCCAGCTCACCGGCCGGGACAGCCTCCTACGAGCAGTACTTC TRBD1 TRBJ2-7 15 TRBV18 few
CASSTLDSSDGYTF TGTGCCAGCAGTACCTTGGACAGTTCAGATGGCTACACCTTC . TRBJ1-2 14 TRBV28 .
CASSYSRGLPTDTQYF TGTGCCAGCAGTTACTCGAGGGGACTCCCCACGGATACGCAGTATTTT . TRBJ2-3 16 TRBV6-5 .
CATSRDWGTPSGSVNEQYF TGTGCCACCAGCAGAGATTGGGGGACTCCCTCAGGGAGCGTGAACGAGCAGTACTTC . TRBJ2-7 19 TRBV15 .
CASSFGSNTYEQYF TGCGCCAGCAGCTTTGGTAGCAATACCTACGAGCAGTACTTC . TRBJ2-7 14 TRBV5-1 once
CASSLTSPDTQYF TGTGCCAGCAGTTTGACTAGCCCAGATACGCAGTATTTT TRBD2 TRBJ2-3 13 TRBV7-2 .
CASSLMGPDTGELFF TGCGCCAGCAGCTTGATGGGTCCGGACACCGGGGAGCTGTTTTTT . TRBJ2-2 15 TRBV5-1 .
CASRGTGGFTEAFF TGTGCCAGCAGGGGCACAGGGGGATTTACTGAAGCTTTCTTT TRBD1 TRBJ1-1 14 TRBV2 .
CSGIGDNEQFF TGCAGCGGGATCGGGGACAATGAGCAGTTCTTC . TRBJ2-1 11 TRBV29-1 .
CASSRGTGNDGYTF TGCGCCAGCAGCCGTGGGACAGGGAATGATGGCTACACCTTC TRBD1 TRBJ1-2 14 TRBV4-3 .
CASSPSSGLPKNIQYF TGTGCCAGCTCACCTTCGTCCGGGCTACCCAAAAACATTCAGTACTTC . TRBJ2-4 16 TRBV18 .
CASGRGAYNEQFF TGTGCCAGCGGCCGGGGGGCCTACAATGAGCAGTTCTTC TRBD2 TRBJ2-1 13 TRBV6-6 .
CASSVEGYSNQPQHF TGTGCCAGCAGTGTAGAGGGATATAGCAATCAGCCCCAGCATTTT . TRBJ1-5 15 TRBV6-4 .
CASSLRLGLAAQETQYF TGTGCCAGCAGCTTAAGACTGGGACTAGCGGCGCAAGAGACCCAGTACTTC TRBD2 TRBJ2-5 17 TRBV7-8 .
CASSSTGLVFYNEQFF TGTGCCAGCAGCTCCACGGGACTAGTCTTTTACAATGAGCAGTTCTTC TRBD2 TRBJ2-1 16 TRBV28 .
CASSLVATQTEAFF TGTGCCAGCAGCTTGGTTGCGACACAGACTGAAGCTTTCTTT . TRBJ1-1 14 TRBV5-5 few
CASSPTAIGAYEQYF TGTGCCAGCAGCCCAACGGCCATAGGGGCCTACGAGCAGTACTTC . TRBJ2-7 15 TRBV9 .
CATSRNTVAATDTQYF TGTGCCACCAGCAGAAACACGGTGGCTGCCACAGATACGCAGTATTTT . TRBJ2-3 16 TRBV15 .
CASRTGSGEQYF TGTGCCAGTAGGACAGGGTCGGGCGAGCAGTACTTC TRBD1 TRBJ2-7 12 TRBV28 .
CASSQDWGGRSHNEQFF TGCGCCAGCAGCCAAGATTGGGGCGGGAGGTCCCACAATGAGCAGTTCTTC TRBD2 TRBJ2-1 17 TRBV4-3 few
CASSIGGTGAQETQYF TGTGCCAGTAGTATAGGCGGGACAGGAGCACAAGAGACCCAGTACTTC TRBD1 TRBJ2-5 16 TRBV19 .
CASSFISGVGQPQHF TGTGCCAGCAGCTTTATTTCGGGGGTAGGGCAGCCCCAGCATTTT . TRBJ1-5 15 TRBV5-7 .
CASSERPGQYSGANVLTF TGTGCCAGCAGTGAACGTCCGGGACAATACTCTGGGGCCAACGTCCTGACTTTC . TRBJ2-6 18 TRBV6-1 few
CASSLWGRAPDTQYF TGCGCCAGCAGCCTGTGGGGCAGGGCGCCAGATACGCAGTATTTT . TRBJ2-3 15 TRBV5-1 .
CASSSPGLAKNIQYF TGTGCCAGCAGCTCACCGGGACTAGCCAAAAACATTCAGTACTTC . TRBJ2-4 15 TRBV5-8 .
CASSLVWDRTDTQYF TGTGCCAGCAGCTTGGTTTGGGACCGCACAGATACGCAGTATTTT . TRBJ2-3 15 TRBV5-5 .